This section outlines one T cell receptor beta chain sequence together with its context. Its antigen is currently unknown. The CDR3 runs to 12 residues. V lost 7 bases, J lost 4 bases, and 13 bases lay in between. Germline V lookup: CDR1 GTSNPN, CDR2 SVGIG (reference sequence). The sample is drawn from a study of beta chain features in type 1 diabetes. Study-level information: No age, gender or cell yield differences were seen between patients and healthy donors.

The study, taken as a whole, reports: Patients and controls would be equally affected if PCR favored shorter templates. Shorter TCRB CDR3s, moderately but significantly so, marked every one of the four CD4+ subsets in Type 1 diabetes patients.

All of the isolated RNA was reverse transcribed, so expressed TCRB transcripts were sequenced. The protocol was immunoSEQ multiplex PCR, while the TCRdb copy is restricted to in-frame clones and leaves out a portion. Here the sample spans some 640,000 clones, 11% to 15% being singletons. Sequencing used naive CD4+ T cells from blood. The rearrangement uses TRBV30 and TRBJ1-2; TRBD1 is a possible D gene (6 bases). The source of this sequence is a man aged 18 to 30 with type 1 diabetes. The CDR3 spells CAYNRAGYGYTF. The DNA for the CDR3 is TGTGCCTACAACAGGGCCGGCTATGGCTACACCTTC.